The source of this T cell receptor (beta chain) is a study of neurological immune-mediated disorders. Time point denoted: longitudinal time-point 3. This CDR3 comprises 17 residues. TCRdb reprocessed the 5' RACE reads with MiXCR, giving one entry per CDR3 protein. Of around 100,000 distinct CDR3 sequences detected, 10% to 11% appear once; the ten largest clones hold under 4%. This clonotype was recorded at least ten times. The sequencing input was PBMCs. The chain recombines TRBV1 with TRBJ2-2; the table's D call TRBD2 went unverified against the DNA. TRBV1 is a known pseudogene. The clonotype comes from a female donor with HTLV-1-associated myelopathy (HAM/TSP). This chain's CDR3 is CTSSQEGGAGGTGELFF. The CDR3 bases are TGCACCAGCAGCCAGGAGGGAGGGGCGGGAGGCACCGGGGAGCTGTTTTTT.